One and the same sample provided the 29 T cell receptor beta chains below, sequenced in a study of neurological immune-mediated disorders. One entry per CDR3 protein, called by TCRdb with MiXCR from the 5' RACE reads. In the table there are some 22,000 distinct CDR3 sequences, roughly a sixth of which are singletons. Sequencing used CD8+ T cells from blood. The receptors were gathered from a woman between 18 and 29 years old with multiple sclerosis.

This clonotype has ten or more counts. This chain links TRBV19 with TRBJ2-1; 7 bases are a match to TRBD1. This CDR3 contains 14 residues. The germline V gene has CDR1 LNHDA and CDR2 SQIVND (reference sequence). The V segment lost 8 bases and the J segment 6 bases; nucleotides outside the gene matches: 10. CDR3 protein: CASETGNGGNEQFF. The CDR3 DNA sequence: TGTGCCAGTGAGACAGGGAATGGAGGCAATGAGCAGTTCTTC.

The chain employs TRBV5-6 and TRBJ2-7; TRBD2 matches at 13 bases. Germline V CDR1 and CDR2: SGHDT, YYEEEE. The CDR3 covers 14 residues. In DNA form, the CDR3 reads TGTGCCAGCTTGACTAGCGGGAGGACCTATGAGCAGTACGTC. Protein sequence: CASLTSGRTYEQYV.

This clonotype was detected many times. This rearrangement joins TRBV6-1 to TRBJ2-3, with D possibly matching TRBD2 (5 bases). The germline V gene has CDR1 MNHNS and CDR2 SASEGT. Trimming removed 5 bases from V and 5 bases from J, with 17 bases in between. The CDR3 is 15 residues long. The CDR3 coding sequence is TGTGCCAGCAGTTCCATCGGGCCCGCGGGAGATACGCAGTATTTT. Translation gives CASSSIGPAGDTQYF.

The genes are TRBV6-2 or TRBV6-3 and TRBJ2-1; 7 bases match TRBD2. This CDR3 is built from 22 residues. The ends lost 4 bases at V and 2 bases at J; junction bases unmatched: 26. The germline V gene encodes CDR1 MNHEY and CDR2 SVGEGT. The CDR3 reads CASSFPFLLRGKTVFPYNEQFF. The CDR3 coding sequence is TGTGCCAGCAGTTTCCCTTTCCTACTGCGGGGGAAAACTGTCTTTCCCTACAATGAGCAGTTCTTC.

At least ten counts were recorded for this clonotype. V and J are TRBV9 and TRBJ1-1, with 7 bases identical to TRBD1. CDR1 is SGDLS and CDR2 is YYNGEE in the germline V gene. V gave up 4 bases and J gave up 5 bases; unmatched junction bases: 11. This CDR3 region has 15 residues. CDR3 sequence (DNA): TGTGCCAGCAGCCCCCAGACAGGGACGAGGACTGAAGCTTTCTTT. Its protein is CASSPQTGTRTEAFF.

In its sample, this clonotype was seen many times. This chain joins TRBV29-1 and TRBJ2-3, with D perhaps being TRBD1 or TRBD2 (5 bases each). This CDR3 is built from 16 residues. Trimming left V 6 bases short and J 2 bases short, with 21 bases between. The V gene's germline CDR1 is SQVTM and CDR2 ANQGSEA. DNA of the CDR3: TGCAGCGTCCAAGGGTGGGACGTGGTGCACACAGATACGCAGTATTTT. It yields the protein CSVQGWDVVHTDTQYF.

This clonotype was seen repeatedly, ten times or more. V is TRBV2 and J is TRBJ1-1; no reliable D call. The V and J ends lost 3 bases and 11 bases respectively, with 16 bases between them. Germline V gene data show CDR1 as SNHLY and CDR2 as FYNNEI. The CDR3 is made up of 13 amino acids. The CDR3 loop is CASSETRMELAFF. Written as DNA, the CDR3 is TGTGCCAGCAGTGAGACACGCATGGAGTTGGCTTTCTTT.

This clonotype was seen repeatedly, ten times or more. The V and J genes are TRBV6-1 and TRBJ2-5; D possibly corresponds to TRBD1 (6 bases). This CDR3 spans 15 amino acids. V lost 3 bases to trimming and J lost 0 bases, with 11 bases between them. CDR1 and CDR2 (germline): MNHNS, SASEGT. In DNA, the CDR3 is TGTGCCAGCAGTGACCAGGGGCGATACCAAGAGACCCAGTACTTC. Translation gives CASSDQGRYQETQYF.

This clonotype was observed at least ten times. V usage is TRBV5-6 and J usage is TRBJ2-3; 10 bases are shared with TRBD1. The CDR3 covers 17 residues. V was clipped by 2 bases and J by 4 bases; unmatched bases: 10. Germline V gene data show CDR1 as SGHDT and CDR2 as YYEEEE. The CDR3 spells CASSLLPGQGRADTQYF. CDR3 nucleotide sequence: TGTGCCAGCAGCTTATTACCGGGACAGGGGAGGGCAGATACGCAGTATTTT.

This clonotype was recorded at least ten times. The rearrangement uses TRBV7-9 and TRBJ2-7; 8 bases map to TRBD1. V shed 5 bases, J shed 2 bases, and the junction held 11 bases outside the gene matches. Germline V CDR1 and CDR2: SEHNR, FQNEAQ (reference sequence). The CDR3 extends over 16 amino acids. CDR3: CASSVDGQGTPYEQYF. The CDR3 coding sequence is TGTGCCAGCAGCGTCGACGGACAGGGAACCCCCTACGAGCAGTACTTC.

This clonotype was seen repeatedly, ten times or more. The chain couples TRBV29-1 to TRBJ2-1, with 12 bases aligning to TRBD2. The germline V gene has CDR1 SQVTM and CDR2 ANQGSEA. V trimming: 1 base; J trimming: 7 bases; junction bases outside the gene matches: 2. There are 14 residues in the CDR3. The CDR3 here is CSVEGLAGVNEQFF. DNA for the CDR3: TGCAGCGTTGAAGGACTAGCGGGAGTTAATGAGCAGTTCTTC.

In this sample, this clonotype turned up many times. The chain carries TRBV2 and TRBJ2-3; D gene uncertain. The CDR3 consists of 15 residues. CDR1 and CDR2 from the germline V gene are SNHLY and FYNNEI. V was clipped by 3 bases and J by 0 bases, with 10 bases between them. The CDR3 region is CASSDGPSSTDTQYF. As DNA, the CDR3 is TGTGCCAGCAGTGATGGACCCTCTAGCACAGATACGCAGTATTTT.

This clonotype was found many times. This chain links TRBV10-3 with TRBJ1-3; TRBD1 might be the D (6 bases). Germline V lookup: CDR1 ENHRY, CDR2 SYGVKD. Trimming removed 0 bases at V and 5 bases at J, with 11 bases between. The CDR3 sequence is 15 residues long. This chain's CDR3 is CAISESYRVRNTIYF. The DNA for the CDR3 is TGTGCCATCAGTGAGTCGTACAGGGTACGAAACACCATATATTTT.

In its sample, this clonotype was seen many times. V is TRBV28 and J is TRBJ1-1, with no clear D. The CDR3 covers 13 residues. The V gene lost 3 bases and the J gene lost 4 bases, with 9 bases spanning the gap. CDR1 and CDR2 (germline): MDHEN, SYDVKM. CDR3 DNA: TGTGCCAGCAGTTTGTGGCAGCGCACTGAAGCTTTCTTT. Residues: CASSLWQRTEAFF.

This clonotype has a count of ten or more. The rearrangement joins TRBV7-8 to TRBJ2-7, with TRBD2 matching over 7 bases. Germline CDR1 reads SGHVS; CDR2 reads FQNEAQ. This CDR3 is 18 amino acids long. V lost 1 base and J lost 7; bases outside the gene matches: 19. The CDR3 DNA reads TGTGCCAGCAGCTTAGTCGTGGCGGGAGAATGGGTGCCTAGAGAGCAGTACGTC. Translation gives CASSLVVAGEWVPREQYV.

This clonotype was detected many times. V and J are TRBV20-1 and TRBJ2-7; D gene uncertain. Germline loops: CDR1 DFQATT, CDR2 SNEGSKA (reference sequence). Trimming left V 1 base short and J 2 bases short, with 12 bases between. This CDR3 is 14 amino acids long. The CDR3 sequence is CSARGGRVTYEQYF. The CDR3 coding sequence is TGCAGTGCTAGAGGGGGAAGGGTTACCTACGAGCAGTACTTC.

V gene TRBV5-1 combines with J gene TRBJ2-1, with D tentatively TRBD1 (5 bases). Germline V CDR1 and CDR2: SGHRS, YFSETQ. The CDR3 sequence is 11 residues long. With 9 bases removed from V and 7 bases from J, the gap between germline ends came to 11 bases. The CDR3 reads CATKGYNEQFF. DNA of the CDR3: TGCGCCACCAAGGGGTATAATGAGCAGTTCTTC.

This clonotype came up many times. This rearrangement joins TRBV6-4 to TRBJ1-2; 9 nucleotides match TRBD1. Looked up from germline, CDR1 is MRHNA and CDR2 is SNTAGT. This CDR3 is built from 15 residues. V was clipped by 2 bases and J by 10 bases; unmatched bases: 11. The CDR3 DNA sequence: TGTGCCAGCAGTGACGACCCGGGACAGGGTGCCGCCTACACCTTC. Protein product: CASSDDPGQGAAYTF.

This clonotype is medium-sized within its sample. The chain recombines TRBV7-9 with TRBJ2-7; 14 bases map to TRBD2. Germline CDR1 SEHNR, CDR2 FQNEAQ (reference sequence). The V and J ends lost 5 bases and 4 bases, in that order; junction bases with no gene match: 13. This CDR3 is 18 amino acids long. DNA of the CDR3: TGTGCCAGCAGCCCCGGGACTAGCGGGAGTTTCGTTGTGTACGAGCAGTACGTC. Protein: CASSPGTSGSFVVYEQYV.

This clonotype was detected many times. The gene calls are TRBV29-1 and TRBJ1-2; a weak D match, TRBD1 (5 bases). V was cut by 0 bases and J by 8 bases, with 10 bases left in between. This CDR3 has 12 amino acids. The germline CDR1 and CDR2 sequences are SQVTM and ANQGSEA. DNA of the CDR3: TGCAGCGTTGAAGAACGGAGGGACGGCTACACCTTC. Residues: CSVEERRDGYTF.

This clonotype came up many times. V is TRBV7-6 and J is TRBJ2-1; 14 nucleotides agree with TRBD2. CDR1 and CDR2 (germline): SGHVS, FNYEAQ. The CDR3 is made up of 17 amino acids. Trimming removed 3 bases from V and 5 bases from J; junction bases left unmatched: 6. The CDR3 coding sequence is TGTGCCAGCAGCTTTAGACTAGCGGGAGGGCCGAACAATGAGCAGTTCTTC. Its protein is CASSFRLAGGPNNEQFF.

The sample holds many counts of this clonotype. V usage is TRBV6-5 and J usage is TRBJ1-4, with TRBD1 identical over 9 bases. Germline CDR1 and CDR2: MNHEY and SVGAGI. J lost 8 bases, V lost 5 bases, and 18 bases had no gene match. CDR3 length equals 18 residues. CDR3 nucleotide sequence: TGTGCCAGCAGTGTCCGCGGGACAGGGCTGGGTACGGCAGAAAAACTGTTTTTT. Translating gives CASSVRGTGLGTAEKLFF.

At least ten counts were recorded for this clonotype. The chain links TRBV30 to TRBJ1-4, with a possible D match to TRBD1 (5 bases). Germline assignment: CDR1 GTSNPN and CDR2 SVGIG (reference sequence). Trimming took off 4 bases at V and 7 bases at J, with 10 bases between the two ends. This CDR3 comprises 12 residues. This CDR3 is CAWISGTEKLFF. DNA for the CDR3: TGTGCCTGGATTTCTGGGACTGAAAAACTGTTTTTT.

This clonotype came up many times. This rearrangement joins TRBV5-5 to TRBJ2-7; D assignment may be TRBD1 or TRBD2 (6 bases each). V was cut by 3 bases and J by 2 bases, with 15 bases left in between. The CDR3 totals 15 residues. Germline lookup yields CDR1 SGHKS and CDR2 YYEKEE (reference sequence). The CDR3 coding sequence is TGTGCCAGCAGCTCGCGACTAGGGGGGACCTACGAGCAGTACGTC. It is translated as CASSSRLGGTYEQYV.

This clonotype was counted many times. V and J are TRBV7-6 and TRBJ1-1; weak D call: TRBD1 (5 bases). The CDR3 has 16 residues. CDR1 and CDR2 (germline): SGHVS, FNYEAQ. V shed 0 bases and J shed 1 base, with 12 bases lying between them. The CDR3, as DNA: TGTGCCAGCAGCTTAGCGGGACTAGGTCGGAACACTGAAGCTTTCTTT. Residues: CASSLAGLGRNTEAFF.

At least ten counts were recorded for this clonotype. The chain has TRBV14 and TRBJ1-2; D remains unclear. Germline values: CDR1 SGHDN, CDR2 FVKESK. The CDR3 consists of 14 residues. With 4 bases removed from V and 6 bases from J, the gap between germline ends came to 15 bases. The CDR3 loop reads CASSPFPSSHGYTF. CDR3 in DNA: TGTGCCAGCAGCCCCTTCCCGTCATCCCATGGCTACACCTTC.

The sample holds many counts of this clonotype. The chain combines TRBV12-3 or TRBV12-4 with TRBJ2-1; D is unresolved. V dropped 2 bases and J dropped 0 bases, with 14 bases sitting between them. CDR3 length: 17 residues. In DNA form, the CDR3 reads TGTGCCAGCAGTTTACGGTGGATTTTAAGCTCCTACAATGAGCAGTTCTTC. This sequence encodes CASSLRWILSSYNEQFF.

The sample holds many counts of this clonotype. The chain combines TRBV4-3 with TRBJ2-2; D remains unclear. This CDR3 is 15 amino acids long. From germline, CDR1 is LGHNA and CDR2 YSLEER. Trimming removed 1 base at V and 2 bases at J, with 8 bases between. The CDR3 DNA sequence: TGCGCCAGCAGCCAAGTGTTCCGAAACACCGGGGAGCTGTTTTTT. Protein: CASSQVFRNTGELFF.

There are many counts of this clonotype. The rearrangement uses TRBV9 and TRBJ1-5, with no clear D. Germline V gene lookup returns CDR1 SGDLS and CDR2 YYNGEE. The CDR3 runs 15 residues. V was cut by 0 bases and J by 5 bases, with 12 bases left in between. The CDR3 is CASSVGRGLDQPQHF. CDR3 nucleotides: TGTGCCAGCAGCGTAGGAAGAGGGCTAGATCAGCCCCAGCATTTT.